These T cell receptor beta chains were read from a single sample in a study of T cell repertoires in cytomegalovirus infection. MiXCR, run by TCRdb on the reads, gives a single entry per CDR3 protein. Here the sample spans 750,000 to 950,000 distinct CDR3 sequences, 25% to 30% being singletons. Antigen specificity for these receptors is unknown. The specimen comprised cultured CD8+ T cells from PBMCs, sampled from culture after CMV antigen stimulation. All receptors come from a human donor in good health (CMV status not recorded). Some clones in this sample may be carry-over from other donors' samples. CDR3s include the opening cysteine and the closing phenylalanine or tryptophan. Fields, in order: V gene, clone size, J gene, D gene, CDR3 DNA, CDR3 protein. The D gene is left open where the match is weak. Clone sizes are given selectively: once, few, many, or a class where the clone is expanded.

>TRBV27|once|TRBJ2-7|TRBD2
TGTGCCACCTCCCTGGCGGGGGGGTTAGCCGAGCAGTACTTC
CATSLAGGLAEQYF
>TRBV27|NA|TRBJ1-2|NA
TGTGCCAGCAGTCAAGGGTTAGCCTATGGCTACACCTTC
CASSQGLAYGYTF
>TRBV9|NA|TRBJ1-1|NA
TGTGCCAGCAGCGCCATAACTGAAGCTTTCTTT
CASSAITEAFF
>TRBV10-3|many|TRBJ1-1|NA
TGTGCCATCAGTCGGGACTCGTTTGGGGACACTGAAGCTTTCTTT
CAISRDSFGDTEAFF
>TRBV19|few|TRBJ2-3|NA
TGTGCCAGTAGGAGAGGGTGGGGCGGGGACAGCACAGATACGCAGTATTTT
CASRRGWGGDSTDTQYF
>TRBV7-2|many|TRBJ2-1|TRBD2
TGTGCCAGCAGTTCTAGCGGGGGTATCCACAATGAGCAGTTCTTC
CASSSSGGIHNEQFF
>TRBV11-1|NA|TRBJ2-7|TRBD2
TGTGCCAGCAGTGAACTAGCGGGGAACACCTACGAGCAGTACTTC
CASSELAGNTYEQYF
>TRBV20-1|NA|TRBJ2-7|NA
TGCAGTGCCACGGGGCCCTTCGGCGAGCAGTACTTC
CSATGPFGEQYF
>TRBV29-1|NA|TRBJ1-2|NA
TGCAGCGTTGAAACAGGAACATTCTATGGCTACACCTTC
CSVETGTFYGYTF
>TRBV29-1|NA|TRBJ1-5|TRBD1
TGCAGCGTTGGTCAGGGGGACAATCAGCCCCAGCATTTT
CSVGQGDNQPQHF
>TRBV7-9|few|TRBJ2-1|NA
TGTGCCAGCAGTTCCGGGACGGGACATTACAATGAGCAGTTCTTC
CASSSGTGHYNEQFF
>TRBV4-1|NA|TRBJ1-1|NA
TGCGCCAGCAGCCAAGGAGTAAGGGACACTGAAGCTTTCTTT
CASSQGVRDTEAFF
>TRBV11-1|NA|TRBJ2-1|NA
TGTGCCAGCAGCTCCCGGGCAGGGGGGGGCCCGCCCCATGAGCAGTTCTTC
CASSSRAGGGPPHEQFF